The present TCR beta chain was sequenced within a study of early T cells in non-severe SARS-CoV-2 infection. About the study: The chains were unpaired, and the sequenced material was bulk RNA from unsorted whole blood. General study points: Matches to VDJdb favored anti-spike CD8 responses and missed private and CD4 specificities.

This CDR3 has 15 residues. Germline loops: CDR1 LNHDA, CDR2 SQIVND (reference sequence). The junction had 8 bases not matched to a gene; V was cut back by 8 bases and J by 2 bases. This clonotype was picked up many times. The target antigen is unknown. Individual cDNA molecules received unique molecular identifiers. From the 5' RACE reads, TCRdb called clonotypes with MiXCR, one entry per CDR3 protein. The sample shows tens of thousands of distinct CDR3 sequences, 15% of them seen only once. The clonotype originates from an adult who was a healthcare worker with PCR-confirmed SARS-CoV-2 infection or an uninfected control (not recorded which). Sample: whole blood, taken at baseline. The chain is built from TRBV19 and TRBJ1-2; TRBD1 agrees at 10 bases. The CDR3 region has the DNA TGTGCCAGTTCGGACAGGGGGAAGGGGAACTATGGCTACACCTTC. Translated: CASSDRGKGNYGYTF. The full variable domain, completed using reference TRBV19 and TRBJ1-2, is DGGITQSPKYLFRKEGQNVTLSCEQNLNHDAMYWYRQDPGQGLRLIYYSQIVNDFQKGDIAEGYSVSREKKESFPLTVTSAQKNPTAFYLCASSDRGKGNYGYTFGSGTRLTVV.